This is a list of T cell receptor beta chains from one sample in a study of blood T cells in healthy people across ages. TCRdb ran MiXCR on the 5' RACE reads and lists one entry per CDR3 protein. There are about a million distinct CDR3 sequences in the sample; roughly 50% occur only once, and about a fifth lies in the top ten. Sequencing used blood. Every receptor here comes from a woman aged 60-70 years in good health. Both conserved end residues are part of each CDR3. The D gene is left open where the match is weak. Only some rows state a clone size, as once, few, many or a class for expanded clones.

J: TRBJ2-7
size: NA
V: TRBV29-1
D: NA
DNA: TGCAGCGTTGATAGGTCCGGGAGCTCCTACGAGCAGTACTTC
CDR3: CSVDRSGSSYEQYF

J: TRBJ1-2
size: NA
V: TRBV20-1
D: NA
DNA: TGCAGTGCCCCCCTAACAGGGAGAGGCTACACCTTC
CDR3: CSAPLTGRGYTF

J: TRBJ2-1
size: NA
V: TRBV29-1
D: TRBD2
DNA: TGCAGCGTTGAAGATGGGGCTAGCGGACCAGAGCAGTTCTTC
CDR3: CSVEDGASGPEQFF

J: TRBJ2-1
size: NA
V: TRBV10-3
D: NA
DNA: TGTGCCATCAGTGAGGGCCAGGGGTTCGAGTTCTTC
CDR3: CAISEGQGFEFF

J: TRBJ2-1
size: NA
V: TRBV9
D: TRBD2
DNA: TGTGCCAGCAGCGTAGGGGCGACTAGCGGGAGTCCCCCCTACAATGAGCAGTTCTTC
CDR3: CASSVGATSGSPPYNEQFF

J: TRBJ2-4
size: few
V: TRBV12-3/TRBV12-4
D: NA
DNA: TGTGCCAGCACCGCCCCAGGCCAGATCATTCAGTACTTC
CDR3: CASTAPGQIIQYF

J: TRBJ2-5
size: NA
V: TRBV15
D: TRBD2
DNA: TGTGCCACCAGCAGAGCCGGGACTACGGAAGAGACCCAGTACTTC
CDR3: CATSRAGTTEETQYF

J: TRBJ2-7
size: NA
V: TRBV20-1
D: TRBD2
DNA: TGCAGTGCTAGAGTCCCTAGCGGTGGCTACGAGCAGTACTTC
CDR3: CSARVPSGGYEQYF

J: TRBJ2-7
size: once
V: TRBV4-1
D: NA
DNA: TGCGCCAGCGGAGGGATTAGGGACGGGTCCTACGAGCAGTACTTC
CDR3: CASGGIRDGSYEQYF

J: TRBJ1-6
size: NA
V: TRBV7-2
D: TRBD1
DNA: TGTGCCAGCAGCTTAGTTGCAGGGGGCGGAAATTATAATTCACCCCTCCACTTT
CDR3: CASSLVAGGGNYNSPLHF

J: TRBJ1-5
size: NA
V: TRBV10-3
D: TRBD1
DNA: TGTGCCATCTCGGGACAGGGGTTCGTGAATCAGCCCCAGCATTTT
CDR3: CAISGQGFVNQPQHF

J: TRBJ2-3
size: NA
V: TRBV18
D: NA
DNA: TGTGCCAGCTCACCGTGGGCACAGGCTTTCGGAGATACGCAGTATTTT
CDR3: CASSPWAQAFGDTQYF

J: TRBJ1-4
size: NA
V: TRBV18
D: NA
DNA: TGTGCCAGCTCACCCGGGGGGGGCGCAGAAAAACTGTTTTTT
CDR3: CASSPGGGAEKLFF

J: TRBJ1-5
size: NA
V: TRBV7-2
D: NA
DNA: TGTGCCAGCAGCTCGCTTAGGGGGTGGCAGCCCCAGCATTTT
CDR3: CASSSLRGWQPQHF

J: TRBJ2-3
size: NA
V: TRBV7-6
D: TRBD2
DNA: TGTGCCAGCAGCTTCCCCGCTAGCGGGAGGGAGGCTCAGACAGATACGCAGTATTTT
CDR3: CASSFPASGREAQTDTQYF

J: TRBJ2-1
size: NA
V: TRBV4-2
D: NA
DNA: TGTGCCAGCAGCCAAGAAAAGGCACGTCGGCAGTTCTTC
CDR3: CASSQEKARRQFF

J: TRBJ1-6
size: NA
V: TRBV20-1
D: NA
DNA: TGCAGTGCGACAGCGAGGGAATATAATTCACCCCTCCACTTT
CDR3: CSATAREYNSPLHF

J: TRBJ2-1
size: once
V: TRBV4-3
D: NA
DNA: TGCGCCAGCAGCCCCTCGAGTGGAGTAGGAGATGAGCAGTTCTTC
CDR3: CASSPSSGVGDEQFF

J: TRBJ2-3
size: NA
V: TRBV12-3/TRBV12-4
D: NA
DNA: TGTGCCAGCAGTTTACGGGGGCGAGGAGCAGATACGCAGTATTTT
CDR3: CASSLRGRGADTQYF

J: TRBJ2-3
size: NA
V: TRBV12-3/TRBV12-4
D: NA
DNA: TGTGCCAGCAGCACTGACAACACAGATACGCAGTATTTT
CDR3: CASSTDNTDTQYF

J: TRBJ1-2
size: NA
V: TRBV20-1
D: NA
DNA: TGCAGTGCTAGAATTTGGAGCAATGGAAACTATGGCTACACCTTC
CDR3: CSARIWSNGNYGYTF